Listed below are T cell receptor beta chains from one sample, sequenced in a study of beta chain features in type 1 diabetes. Libraries were prepared by immunoSEQ multiplex PCR; TCRdb keeps only in-frame clonotypes and omits some of them. The table lists a few hundred thousand clones, around 10% of them singletons. Sequencing input: central memory CD4+ T cells from blood. These receptors were obtained from a man younger than 40 with type 1 diabetes. The CDR3 runs from the conserved cysteine through the conserved F or W. The D gene is left open where the match is weak. Size is stated for part of the rows, as once, few or many counts, or as a class when the clone is expanded.

V	J	size	D	CDR3	DNA
TRBV27	TRBJ1-4	few	.	CASSPTRGNEKLFF	TGTGCCAGCAGCCCCACCAGGGGTAACGAAAAACTGTTTTTT
TRBV28	TRBJ1-2	few	.	CASSFPRPGDYGYTF	TGTGCCAGCAGTTTCCCCCGTCCTGGGGACTATGGCTACACCTTC
TRBV7-9	TRBJ2-3	few	TRBD2	CASSSGREFTDTQYF	TGTGCCAGCAGCAGCGGGAGGGAGTTCACAGATACGCAGTATTTT
TRBV4-2	TRBJ2-1	few	TRBD2	CASSPGLAGGMFF	TGTGCCAGCAGCCCGGGACTAGCGGGAGGGATGTTCTTC
TRBV2	TRBJ1-5	few	TRBD1	CASSGIKGQGYSNQPQHF	TGTGCCAGCAGTGGAATAAAGGGACAGGGGTATAGCAATCAGCCCCAGCATTTT
TRBV5-4	TRBJ2-7	few	TRBD1	CASTRQGLSSYEQYF	TGTGCCAGCACCCGACAGGGATTAAGCTCCTACGAGCAGTACTTC
TRBV7-3	TRBJ2-7	.	TRBD2	CASSPTSGGSEQYF	TGTGCCAGCAGCCCGACTAGCGGAGGGTCCGAGCAGTACTTC
TRBV7-5	TRBJ2-6	.	.	CARSPPGVGTRGPGANVLTF	TGTGCCAGAAGCCCGCCCGGAGTCGGAACCAGGGGACCTGGGGCCAACGTCCTGACTTTC
TRBV6-1	TRBJ2-1	.	TRBD2	CASSSGRERHNEQFF	TGTGCCAGTAGTAGCGGGAGGGAACGTCATAATGAGCAGTTCTTC
TRBV5-1	TRBJ2-5	.	TRBD2	CASSPGLAGGGETQYF	TGCGCCAGCAGCCCCGGACTAGCGGGAGGTGGAGAGACCCAGTACTTC
TRBV7-2	TRBJ1-1	.	.	CASSLVRGKISHTEAFF	TGTGCCAGCAGCTTAGTCCGGGGGAAGATATCTCACACTGAAGCTTTCTTT
TRBV6-5	TRBJ2-7	.	TRBD1	CASSRDRDLSYEQYF	TGTGCCAGCAGTCGGGACAGGGATCTCTCCTACGAGCAGTACTTC
TRBV7-6	TRBJ2-2	few	.	CASSLSPREELFF	TGTGCCAGCAGCTTAAGCCCTAGAGAGGAGCTGTTTTTT
TRBV18	TRBJ2-3	.	.	CASSLMGGTDTQYF	TGTGCCAGCTCACTTATGGGGGGCACAGATACGCAGTATTTT
TRBV19	TRBJ2-5	many	TRBD1	CATSQGAQETQYF	TGTGCCACCAGCCAGGGGGCCCAAGAGACCCAGTACTTC
TRBV18	TRBJ2-7	many	.	CASSPGSTNYEQYF	TGTGCCAGCTCACCGGGCTCCACCAACTACGAGCAGTACTTC
TRBV19	TRBJ2-3	.	TRBD2	CASRMTSGRGDTQYF	TGTGCCAGTAGGATGACTAGCGGGAGAGGTGATACGCAGTATTTT
TRBV2	TRBJ1-5	few	TRBD1	CASSPTGSGQGGQPQHF	TGTGCCAGCAGCCCCACGGGGTCGGGACAGGGAGGACAGCCCCAGCATTTT
TRBV7-2	TRBJ1-2	.	.	CASSLEGLYGYTF	TGTGCCAGCAGCTTAGAGGGGCTCTATGGCTACACCTTC
TRBV4-1	TRBJ1-4	few	TRBD1	CASSQGVGDRATGKLFF	TGCGCCAGCAGCCAAGGTGTCGGGGACAGGGCGACCGGAAAACTGTTTTTT
TRBV19	TRBJ2-7	.	TRBD2	CASSIPGGTSGRKQYF	TGTGCCAGTAGTATTCCCGGCGGGACTAGCGGGAGGAAGCAGTACTTC
TRBV6-6	TRBJ1-1	few	.	CAISWDRHEAFF	TGTGCCATCAGTTGGGACCGCCATGAAGCTTTCTTT
TRBV4-2	TRBJ2-7	few	.	CASSPRGGGEQYF	TGTGCCAGCAGCCCAAGGGGCGGTGGCGAGCAGTACTTC
TRBV21-1	TRBJ2-7	many	.	CASSKDGIWPSQYF	TGTGCCAGCAGCAAAGACGGGATCTGGCCTTCGCAGTACTTC
TRBV19	TRBJ2-1	few	TRBD2	CASSLPPSGTAAEQFF	TGTGCCAGCAGTTTGCCTCCTAGCGGGACCGCCGCTGAGCAGTTCTTC
TRBV10-3	TRBJ2-7	.	TRBD1	CAISKQGAVYEQYF	TGTGCCATCAGCAAACAGGGGGCTGTCTACGAGCAGTACTTC
TRBV28	TRBJ1-2	few	.	CATTTGTNYGYTF	TGTGCCACCACGACAGGAACTAACTATGGCTACACCTTC
TRBV6-5	TRBJ1-2	.	.	CASSETDNYGYTF	TGTGCCAGCAGTGAGACGGATAACTATGGCTACACCTTC
TRBV7-2	TRBJ1-5	few	.	CASSPQEDQPQHF	TGTGCCAGCAGCCCCCAGGAGGATCAGCCCCAGCATTTT
TRBV6-6	TRBJ1-2	.	.	CASSYQRQERGYTF	TGTGCCAGCAGTTACCAAAGACAGGAGAGGGGCTACACCTTC
TRBV11-2	TRBJ2-5	few	.	CASSLGRETQYF	TGTGCCAGCAGCTTAGGCCGAGAGACCCAGTACTTC
TRBV28	TRBJ1-2	.	TRBD1	CASSPGQGAGYGYTF	TGTGCCAGCAGTCCGGGACAGGGGGCGGGCTATGGCTACACCTTC
TRBV21-1	TRBJ1-2	.	.	CASSMGQGNYGYTF	TGTGCCAGCAGCATGGGACAGGGCAACTATGGCTACACCTTC
TRBV29-1	TRBJ2-5	few	TRBD2	CSVVGLAGPETQYF	TGCAGCGTTGTGGGACTAGCGGGGCCGGAGACCCAGTACTTC
TRBV27	TRBJ2-6	few	TRBD1	CASRPGQGNSGANVLTF	TGTGCCAGCAGGCCTGGACAGGGGAACTCTGGGGCCAACGTCCTGACTTTC
TRBV10-3	TRBJ2-7	.	.	CAIKSGEMSEQYF	TGTGCCATCAAATCAGGGGAGATGAGCGAGCAGTACTTC
TRBV7-9	TRBJ1-4	.	.	CASSLSATNEKLFF	TGTGCCAGCAGCTTAAGTGCAACTAATGAAAAACTGTTTTTT
TRBV7-9	TRBJ1-5	few	.	CASSLGQGDQPQHF	TGTGCCAGCAGCTTAGGACAAGGCGATCAGCCCCAGCATTTT
TRBV7-9	TRBJ2-7	many	.	CASSSVSYEQYF	TGTGCCAGCAGCTCAGTATCCTACGAGCAGTACTTC
TRBV18	TRBJ1-1	.	TRBD1	CASSPTGFDTEAFF	TGTGCCAGCAGCCCGACAGGGTTTGACACTGAAGCTTTCTTT
TRBV9	TRBJ2-3	.	.	CASSLGGMGTDTQYF	TGTGCCAGCAGCCTAGGGGGAATGGGGACAGATACGCAGTATTTT
TRBV28	TRBJ2-7	few	TRBD1	CASSPTGSAYEQYF	TGTGCCAGCAGCCCGACAGGGTCTGCCTACGAGCAGTACTTC
TRBV28	TRBJ2-7	.	TRBD1	CASSLSGTALSHEQYF	TGTGCCAGCAGTTTATCCGGGACAGCGCTATCGCACGAGCAGTACTTC
TRBV28	TRBJ1-1	many	.	CASSLVQDTEAFF	TGTGCCAGCAGTTTAGTGCAGGACACTGAAGCTTTCTTT
TRBV15	TRBJ1-2	few	.	CATSREAGGYTF	TGTGCCACCAGCAGAGAAGCGGGGGGCTACACCTTC
TRBV29-1	TRBJ1-2	many	.	CSVRANSGGYTF	TGCAGCGTTCGGGCGAATTCGGGTGGCTACACCTTC
TRBV9	TRBJ2-6	many	.	CASSVRGSGANVLTF	TGTGCCAGCAGCGTACGAGGCTCTGGGGCCAACGTCCTGACTTTC
TRBV5-6	TRBJ1-5	few	.	CASSLAPGQPQHF	TGTGCCAGCAGCTTGGCCCCGGGTCAGCCCCAGCATTTT
TRBV6-4	TRBJ1-5	few	.	CASSESRNSNQPQHF	TGTGCCAGCAGTGAGAGCAGAAATAGCAATCAGCCCCAGCATTTT
TRBV27	TRBJ2-7	.	.	CASRDHPRYEQYF	TGTGCCAGCCGGGACCATCCGCGGTACGAGCAGTACTTC
TRBV10-2	TRBJ2-7	.	.	CASSDLNSYEQYF	TGCGCCAGCAGTGACCTTAACTCCTACGAGCAGTACTTC
TRBV30	TRBJ2-5	few	.	CAWSSDQETQYF	TGTGCCTGGAGCTCGGATCAAGAGACCCAGTACTTC
TRBV7-9	TRBJ2-6	.	.	CASSLGGPGANVLTF	TGTGCCAGCAGCTTAGGGGGTCCTGGGGCCAACGTCCTGACTTTC
TRBV11-2	TRBJ2-7	few	.	CASSFRGGEQYF	TGTGCCAGCAGTTTCAGGGGGGGCGAGCAGTACTTC
TRBV7-9	TRBJ2-3	.	TRBD2	CASSLAASGSFKTDTQYF	TGTGCCAGCAGCTTAGCAGCTAGCGGGAGTTTTAAAACAGATACGCAGTATTTT
TRBV5-1	TRBJ2-5	.	TRBD2	CASSLGAGGRSVTGETQYF	TGCGCCAGCAGCTTGGGGGCCGGCGGGAGGTCTGTAACGGGAGAGACCCAGTACTTC
TRBV5-4	TRBJ2-5	.	.	CASSSPQGEGVETQYF	TGTGCCAGCAGCTCCCCCCAGGGGGAGGGAGTGGAGACCCAGTACTTC
TRBV7-2	TRBJ1-2	many	TRBD1	CASSLLVGGELGYTF	TGTGCCAGCAGCTTATTAGTAGGGGGCGAATTGGGCTACACCTTC
TRBV6-1	TRBJ2-5	.	.	CASSERRETQYF	TGTGCCAGCAGTGAAAGGAGGGAGACCCAGTACTTC